This is a list of T cell receptor beta chains from one sample in a study of blood T cell repertoires in COVID-19. TCRdb's table, derived via immunoSEQ multiplex PCR, lists solely in-frame clones and lacks some. The sample yields roughly 250,000 clones, roughly 80% seen once. The sample comprised peripheral blood. The receptors here all came from a woman older than 75 with acute or convalescent COVID-19. Each CDR3 is given with its conserved first and last residue. The D gene is left open where the match is weak. The size entry is marked missing in some rows and otherwise reads once, few, many or a size class.

D gene	V gene	clone size	CDR3 length	J gene	CDR3 DNA	CDR3 protein
NA	TRBV28	NA	16	TRBJ1-1	TGTGCCAGCAGAGAAGTGGGTCTCGGGATGAACACTGAAGCTTTCTTT	CASREVGLGMNTEAFF
NA	TRBV11-3	NA	15	TRBJ2-1	TGTGCCAGCAGCTTAGGGGGGCGGTCCTACAATGAGCAGTTCTTC	CASSLGGRSYNEQFF
NA	TRBV5-4	NA	14	TRBJ2-3	TGTGCCGGGGGGGGGACAGGAGGGCCTAATACGCAGTATTTT	CAGGGTGGPNTQYF
TRBD2	TRBV2	NA	15	TRBJ2-1	TGTGCCAGCAGTCCACTAGCGGGGGGGCTTGGTGAGCAGTTCTTC	CASSPLAGGLGEQFF
NA	TRBV7-7	NA	13	TRBJ2-2	TGTGCTAGCAGCTCCGGAAGCGCCGGGGAGCTGTTTTTT	CASSSGSAGELFF
TRBD1	TRBV5-1	NA	14	TRBJ2-5	TGCGCCAGCAGCCCGACAGGGGCCCAAGAGACCCAGTACTTC	CASSPTGAQETQYF
NA	TRBV28	few	13	TRBJ2-7	TGTGCCAGCGCACCGCCGGAGCTCTACGAGCAGTACTTC	CASAPPELYEQYF
NA	TRBV7-9	NA	14	TRBJ1-6	TGTGCCAGCAGCCCGGACAGTGATAATTCACCCCTCCACTTT	CASSPDSDNSPLHF
NA	TRBV6-5	NA	12	TRBJ1-1	TGTGCCAGCAGTTCACCGGGGACTGAAGCTTTCTTT	CASSSPGTEAFF
TRBD1	TRBV6-2/TRBV6-3	NA	15	TRBJ2-7	TGTGCCAGCAGTTCCCGGGCCAGGGGGAGACGCGAGCAGTACTTC	CASSSRARGRREQYF
NA	TRBV6-4	once	12	TRBJ2-7	TGTGCCAGCAGTGACTCGAGGAGGGAGCAGTACTTC	CASSDSRREQYF
NA	TRBV11-2	NA	16	TRBJ1-2	TGTGCCAGCAGCCAGCCCGGGACATCTCCTAACTATGGCTACACCTTC	CASSQPGTSPNYGYTF
NA	TRBV5-1	NA	13	TRBJ2-1	TGCGCCAGCGGTCACACATCCTACAATGAGCAGTTCTTC	CASGHTSYNEQFF
TRBD1	TRBV16	NA	17	TRBJ1-2	TGTGCCAGCAGCACCCGGACAGGAGACAGGAGCCCACGGGGCTACACCTTC	CASSTRTGDRSPRGYTF
TRBD1	TRBV5-1	NA	16	TRBJ1-1	TGCGCCAGCAGCTTGGCGATCACAGGGGGCAATACTGAAGCTTTCTTT	CASSLAITGGNTEAFF
NA	TRBV19	NA	16	TRBJ1-6	TGTGCCAGTAGGGGTGTGGGGAGCTCCTATAATTCACCCCTCCACTTT	CASRGVGSSYNSPLHF
TRBD1	TRBV6-6	NA	16	TRBJ2-7	TGTGCCAGCAGTTCTACGGACAGGGCACCCACCTACGAGCAGTACTTC	CASSSTDRAPTYEQYF
TRBD1	TRBV28	NA	12	TRBJ1-1	TGTGCCAGTTCGCAGGGGGGAACTGAAGCTTTCTTT	CASSQGGTEAFF
NA	TRBV28	few	16	TRBJ2-1	TGTGCCAGCAGTTTAACGGACCAACAGGCCCTGGGTGAGCAGTTCTTC	CASSLTDQQALGEQFF
NA	TRBV5-1	NA	14	TRBJ2-6	TGCGCCAGCGCAGCCGGGGCTGGGGCCAACGTCCTGACTTTC	CASAAGAGANVLTF
NA	TRBV9	NA	15	TRBJ1-4	TGTGCCAGCAGCGTAGGGGACAAATGGCATGAAAAACTGTTTTTT	CASSVGDKWHEKLFF
TRBD2	TRBV7-3	NA	14	TRBJ2-1	TGTGCCAGCACCCAGGGTAGCGGGAACAATGAGCAGTTCTTC	CASTQGSGNNEQFF
TRBD1	TRBV30	once	15	TRBJ1-3	TGTGCCTGGAGTACTCGGACAGGGGCTGGAAACACCATATATTTT	CAWSTRTGAGNTIYF
NA	TRBV11-3	NA	12	TRBJ2-1	TGTGCCAGCAGCTTAGATCGCGATGAGCAGTTCTTC	CASSLDRDEQFF
NA	TRBV5-6	NA	13	TRBJ1-1	TGTGCCAGCAGCTTGGTGGCGAACACTGAAGCTTTCTTT	CASSLVANTEAFF
TRBD2	TRBV7-9	NA	15	TRBJ2-1	TGTGCCAGCAGCTTCGTAGCGGGGCAGCCTTTAGAGCAGTTCTTC	CASSFVAGQPLEQFF
TRBD1	TRBV24-1	NA	14	TRBJ2-3	TGTGCCACCAGCCCAGGGACAGTCACAGATACGCAGTATTTT	CATSPGTVTDTQYF
NA	TRBV7-3	once	17	TRBJ2-2	TGTGCCAGCAGCTTCGCGGGAACAGCCTCCGACACCGGGGAGCTGTTTTTT	CASSFAGTASDTGELFF
NA	TRBV7-6	NA	17	TRBJ1-1	TGTGCCAGCAGCTTAGTCCCCGGGGCCGCGGGGGCCACTGAAGCTTTCTTT	CASSLVPGAAGATEAFF
TRBD1	TRBV27	NA	16	TRBJ1-1	TGTGCCAGCAGTCTCCGGACAGGGGGCGGGGGCACTGAAGCTTTCTTT	CASSLRTGGGGTEAFF
TRBD1	TRBV9	NA	16	TRBJ2-7	TGTGCCAGCAGCGTAGGAGGGGCAGGGGGCGAGAACGAGCAGTACTTC	CASSVGGAGGENEQYF